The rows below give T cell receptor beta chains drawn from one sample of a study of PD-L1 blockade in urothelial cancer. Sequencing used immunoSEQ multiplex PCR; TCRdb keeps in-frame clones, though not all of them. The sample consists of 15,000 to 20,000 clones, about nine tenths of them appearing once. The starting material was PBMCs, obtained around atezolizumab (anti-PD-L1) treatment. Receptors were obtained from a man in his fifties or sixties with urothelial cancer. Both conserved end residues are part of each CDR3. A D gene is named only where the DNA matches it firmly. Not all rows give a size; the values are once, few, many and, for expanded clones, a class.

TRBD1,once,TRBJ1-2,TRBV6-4,TGTGCCAGCAGTGCCACAGGGGACTATGGCTACACCTTC,CASSATGDYGYTF
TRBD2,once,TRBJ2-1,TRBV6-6,TGTGCCAGCAGCCGGACTAGCGGGGTTTTTAACAATGAGCAGTTCTTC,CASSRTSGVFNNEQFF
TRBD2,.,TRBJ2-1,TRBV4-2,TGTGCCAGCAGCCAAGGATGGACTAGCGAACACAATGAGCAGTTCTTC,CASSQGWTSEHNEQFF
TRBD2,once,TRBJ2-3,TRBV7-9,TGTGCCAGCAGCTTCGGACTAGCGGCTTATAGCACAGATACGCAGTATTTT,CASSFGLAAYSTDTQYF
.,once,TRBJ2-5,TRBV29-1,TGCAGCGCCCGAGGTCGAGGGATGTCAGAGACCCAGTACTTC,CSARGRGMSETQYF
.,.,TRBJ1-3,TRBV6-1,TGTGCCAGCAGTCTGAAGGGGTCTGGAAACACCATATATTTT,CASSLKGSGNTIYF
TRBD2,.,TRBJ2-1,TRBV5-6,TGTGCCAGCAGCTTTGGACTAGCGGAAAGCGAGCAGTTCTTC,CASSFGLAESEQFF
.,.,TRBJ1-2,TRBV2,TGTGCCAGCACCGCGCAGGCTTTCGCCTATGGCTACACCTTC,CASTAQAFAYGYTF
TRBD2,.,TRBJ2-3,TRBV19,TGTGCCAGTAGTCCCACTAGCGGGAGGGCCTCAGATACGCAGTATTTT,CASSPTSGRASDTQYF
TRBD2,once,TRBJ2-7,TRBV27,TGTGCCAGCAGCCCACTCTTTCTAGCGGGAGGGCGCGAGCAGTACTTC,CASSPLFLAGGREQYF
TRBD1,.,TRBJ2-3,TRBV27,TGTGCCACCATGGGACAGACAAAACAAGATACGCAGTATTTT,CATMGQTKQDTQYF
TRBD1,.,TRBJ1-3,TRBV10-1,TGCGCCAGCAGTGAGTCCAGGGGGAACTCTGGAAACACCATATATTTT,CASSESRGNSGNTIYF
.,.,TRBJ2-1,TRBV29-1,TGCAGCGTTGATGGTAAGGGGATAACAAACAATGAGCAGTTCTTC,CSVDGKGITNNEQFF
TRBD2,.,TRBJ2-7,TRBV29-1,TGCAGCGCGGGCAAGCGGGGGCAACCCTACGAGCAGTACTTC,CSAGKRGQPYEQYF
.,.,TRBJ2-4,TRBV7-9,TGTGCCAGCAGCCCAGTGGGGGGGCTTGCCAAAAACATTCAGTACTTC,CASSPVGGLAKNIQYF
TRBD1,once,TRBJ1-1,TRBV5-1,TGCGCCAGCAGATATACAGGGGCGGACACTGAAGCTTTCTTT,CASRYTGADTEAFF
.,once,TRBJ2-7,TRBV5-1,TGCGCCAGCAGCTTGGAATCCCGTACAGCCTGGCCCGAGCAGTACTTC,CASSLESRTAWPEQYF
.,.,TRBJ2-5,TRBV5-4,TGTGCCAGCAGCTTGAAGTCGGGATGGGGTCAAGAGACCCAGTACTTC,CASSLKSGWGQETQYF
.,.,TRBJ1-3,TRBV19,TGTGCCAGTAGTATAGGAGGACAGGGAAACACCATATATTTT,CASSIGGQGNTIYF
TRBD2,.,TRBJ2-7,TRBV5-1,TGCGCCAGCAAACTAGCGGGGAAGAGCTACGAGCAGTACTTC,CASKLAGKSYEQYF
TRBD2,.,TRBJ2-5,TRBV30,TGTGCCTGGAGGACTAGCGGGAGAGGGGAGACCCAGTACTTC,CAWRTSGRGETQYF
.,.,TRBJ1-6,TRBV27,TGTGCCAGCAGCCCCATCGAGGGCCGCTCACCCCTCCACTTT,CASSPIEGRSPLHF
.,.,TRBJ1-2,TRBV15,TGTGCCACCAGCAGAGATCCAGTCCGCCCTCGGGGGGGCTATGGCTACACCTTC,CATSRDPVRPRGGYGYTF
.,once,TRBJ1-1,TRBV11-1,TGTGCCAGCAGCTTTCGTCTAACCATGGACACTGAAGCTTTCTTT,CASSFRLTMDTEAFF
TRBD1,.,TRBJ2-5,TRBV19,TGTGCCAGTAGTACAAACAGGGGAAGCAACGGGCAAGAGACCCAGTACTTC,CASSTNRGSNGQETQYF
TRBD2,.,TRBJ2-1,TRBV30,TGTGCCTGGGCTAGCGGCTTATCCTACAATGAGCAGTTCTTC,CAWASGLSYNEQFF
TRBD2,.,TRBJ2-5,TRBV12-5,TGTGCTAGTGGTTCCAGACTAGCGGGGGCATTCCAAGAGACCCAGTACTTC,CASGSRLAGAFQETQYF
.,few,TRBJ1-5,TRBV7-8,TGTGCCAGCAGCTTAGGCAGTCATAGCAATCAGCCCCAGCATTTT,CASSLGSHSNQPQHF
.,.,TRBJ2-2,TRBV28,TGTGCCAGCACCTTGGGGGGTAGCACCGGGGAGCTGTTTTTT,CASTLGGSTGELFF
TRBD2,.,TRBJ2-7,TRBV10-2,TGCGCCAGCAGGGGGGGGTGGGCTAGCCCTAACCCAGCCTACGAGCAGTACTTC,CASRGGWASPNPAYEQYF
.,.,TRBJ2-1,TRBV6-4,TGTGCCAGCAGACCCAGGGTGGGGGGCAATGAGCAGTTCTTC,CASRPRVGGNEQFF
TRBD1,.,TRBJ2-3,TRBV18,TGTGCCAGCTCATACGGACAGGGATCCACAGATACGCAGTATTTT,CASSYGQGSTDTQYF
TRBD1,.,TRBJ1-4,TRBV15,TGTGCCACCGGGACAGGGGGGAAGGGGGAAAAACTGTTTTTT,CATGTGGKGEKLFF
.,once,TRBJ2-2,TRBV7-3,TGTGCCAGCACCGACAGGCGATCGAACACCGGGGAGCTGTTTTTT,CASTDRRSNTGELFF
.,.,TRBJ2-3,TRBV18,TGTGCCAGCTCACCACCTCGACTTCCTCGCAGAGATACGCAGTATTTT,CASSPPRLPRRDTQYF
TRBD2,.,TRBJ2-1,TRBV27,TGTGCCAGCAGTTTCCAACCACTAGCGGGGGGCCTCAATGAGCAGTTCTTC,CASSFQPLAGGLNEQFF
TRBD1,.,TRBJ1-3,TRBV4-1,TGCGCCAGCAGCCACCCCCTGGGACAGGTCCTATCTGGAAACACCATATATTTT,CASSHPLGQVLSGNTIYF
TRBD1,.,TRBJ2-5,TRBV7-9,TGTGCCAGCAGGAGCAACCGGGACAGGGGTAGGGAGACCCAGTACTTC,CASRSNRDRGRETQYF
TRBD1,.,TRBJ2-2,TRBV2,TGTGCCAGGAAGACAGGGACAAACACCGGGGAGCTGTTTTTT,CARKTGTNTGELFF